This T cell receptor beta chain comes out of a study of OX40 agonist ivuxolimab in advanced cancers. For the study at large: Hepatocellular carcinoma, melanoma, renal cell or head and neck cancer occurred in dose-escalation patients. Three partial responders included one hepatocellular carcinoma patient and two cutaneous melanoma patients. Prior anti-PD-1, anti-PD-L1 or anti-CTLA-4 therapy did not bar entry, and about 38% had some.

The trim removed 4 bases at V and 4 bases at J, leaving 4 bases unmatched. The CDR3 loop spans 14 amino acids. The germline CDR1 and CDR2 sequences are SGDLS and YYNGEE. Produced via immunoSEQ multiplex PCR; TCRdb's table is partial and in-frame only. The sample shows about 42,000 clones, approximately 86% of them seen only once. On this clone itself: No antigen is known for it.

Study results and limitations: At 0.1 to 3.0 mg/kg and by week 6, CD4+ and CD8+ T cells in the blood had expanded clonally.

The clonotype originates from an adult with an advanced solid tumor such as melanoma, head and neck, liver or kidney cancer. This material consisted of CD4+ or CD8+ T cells sorted from blood, taken in a trial of the OX40 agonist ivuxolimab. The chain recombines TRBV9 with TRBJ2-1; 8 bases line up with TRBD2. The CDR3 sequence: CASSYSGEYNEQFF. The CDR3 bases are TGTGCCAGCAGCTATAGCGGGGAATACAATGAGCAGTTCTTC.